This T cell receptor (beta chain) was found in a study of control samples from healthy donors and cancer patients (dated by TCRdb to 2018 to 2020). The library was generated by the immunoSEQ multiplex PCR assay. Here the immuneACCESS table is served through TCRdb, limited to in-frame sequences with V and J called. Missing clones are a known gap in these copies; in checked studies unresolved V genes cover under half, and the rest lacks a known reason. The sample contains tens of thousands of clones, approximately 90% of them found a single time. 20% to 25% of the sample comes from the top ten. Trimming removed 2 bases from V and 6 bases from J, leaving 8 bases between the germline ends. The CDR3 starts with the cysteine, ends with the phenylalanine, and has 13 residues. Only CDR3 DNA is held: 39 bases, read in frame from base 1. The germline V gene gives CDR1 as SGHRS and CDR2 as YFSETQ. Regarding this clone: Its cognate antigen has yet to be identified. No much larger clone exists at a distance of one base, and base qualities are not known.

The rearranged segments are TRBV5-1 and TRBJ2-2, with the D gene possibly TRBD1 or TRBD2, each one fitting 5 bases. This receptor was taken from a woman aged 40 to 55 with head and neck cancer. Sequenced sample: PBMCs. CDR3 sequence: CASSFGDPGELFF. The DNA sequence reads TGCGCCAGCAGCTTCGGGGACCCCGGGGAGCTGTTTTTT.